Sequencing of this TCR beta chain was carried out in a study of cytomegalovirus exposure and HLA in healthy donors. Study-level background: The Caucasian-associated ancestry cluster held 65% to 90% of 300 to 450 genotyped donors. Findings and limits, study-wide: The study reported that TCR beta sequences accurately predicted HLA-A and HLA-B alleles in most subjects. A prior analysis recorded that most TCR beta V segments were productive about 87% or about 30% of the time. In vitro experiments confirmed that three CMV-associated chains were specific for CMV antigens.

The trim removed 6 bases at V and 1 base at J, leaving 6 bases unmatched. The CDR3 extends over 14 amino acids. Germline CDR1 reads MNHNS; CDR2 reads SASEGT. Use of 60 Vbeta and 13 Jbeta primers characterized the PCR. The method was immunoSEQ multiplex PCR; TCRdb's version includes in-frame clones alone and lacks a portion of them. The sample has fewer than 150,000 clones, approximately 85% seen once. Regarding this clone: Antigen: not known.

The chain is built from TRBV6-1 and TRBJ2-7, with 7 bases that match TRBD1. Sequencing used PBMCs. The sequence derives from a young woman in good health and CMV-seropositive. The CDR3 reads CASRTGIVSYEQYF. Here the CDR3 DNA reads TGTGCCAGCAGGACAGGGATCGTATCCTACGAGCAGTACTTC.